This T cell receptor (beta chain) was observed in a study of T cell responses to AZD1222 COVID-19 vaccine. TCRdb keeps only in-frame clones here, not all; method: immunoSEQ multiplex PCR. The sample has some 150,000 clones, 75% to 95% seen once. CDR3 length: 13 residues. CDR1 is SEHNR and CDR2 is FQNEAQ in the germline V gene (reference sequence). V was cut by 7 bases and J by 3 bases, with 10 bases left in between. For this clone: The antigen is unknown.

Study-level results: The donor group comprised mostly white British people and more females; the analysis possibly underestimated clonal diversity. The study reported that nearly half of spike-specific TCRs target unmutated variant regions.

The gene calls are TRBV7-9 and TRBJ1-3; D is unclear. The input for sequencing was peripheral blood, taken 28 days after the second AZD1222 dose. The TCR sequence derives from an adult who received the AZD1222 COVID-19 vaccine. The CDR3 nucleotides read TGTGCCAGCACCCTTTCGGTTGGAAACACCATATATTTT. Translated: CASTLSVGNTIYF. Using reference TRBV7-9 and TRBJ1-3 for the parts outside the CDR3, the full variable domain is DTGVSQNPRHKITKRGQNVTFRCDPISEHNRLYWYRQTLGQGPEFLTYFQNEAQLEKSRLLSDRFSAERPKGSFSTLEIQRTEQGDSAMYLCASTLSVGNTIYFGEGSWLTVV.